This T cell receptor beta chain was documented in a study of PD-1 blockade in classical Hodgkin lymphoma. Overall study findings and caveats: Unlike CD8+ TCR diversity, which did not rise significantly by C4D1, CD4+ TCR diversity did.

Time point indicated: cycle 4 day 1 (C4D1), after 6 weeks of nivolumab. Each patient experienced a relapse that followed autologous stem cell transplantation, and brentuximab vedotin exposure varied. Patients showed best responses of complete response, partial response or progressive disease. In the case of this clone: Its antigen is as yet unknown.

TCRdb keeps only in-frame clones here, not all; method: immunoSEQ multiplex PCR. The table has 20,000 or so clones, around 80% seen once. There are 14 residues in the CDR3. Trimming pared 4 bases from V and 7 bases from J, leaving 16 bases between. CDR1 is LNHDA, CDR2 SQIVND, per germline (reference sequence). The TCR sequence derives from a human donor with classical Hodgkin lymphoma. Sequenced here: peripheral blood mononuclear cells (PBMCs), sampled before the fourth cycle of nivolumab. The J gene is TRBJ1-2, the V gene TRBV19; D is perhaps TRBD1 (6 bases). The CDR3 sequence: CASSTLQGSGGYTF. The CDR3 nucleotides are TGTGCCAGTAGTACCTTACAGGGAAGCGGTGGCTACACCTTC.